This T cell receptor beta chain was recovered during a study of early T cells in non-severe SARS-CoV-2 infection. Regarding the study as a whole: VDJdb matches were skewed toward anti-spike CD8 T cell responses.

This clonotype was found many times. The antigen is not known. Germline V lookup: CDR1 ENHRY, CDR2 SYGVKD. The CDR3 is made up of 14 amino acids. The V end lost 5 bases, the J end lost 2 bases, and 13 bases lay between the germline ends. The TCR library protocol attached unique molecular identifiers to the individual cDNA molecules. TCRdb called the 5' RACE reads again in MiXCR, with one record for every CDR3 protein. The sample holds approximately 60,000 distinct CDR3 sequences; roughly 12% are singletons and the top ten take 2.9%. This chain links TRBV10-3 with TRBJ2-7; D is perhaps TRBD1 (5 bases). Specimen: whole blood. This clonotype was sampled from an adult who was a healthcare worker with PCR-confirmed SARS-CoV-2 infection or an uninfected control (not recorded which). The CDR3 DNA is TGTGCCATCAGTCCGCAGGGTCAAGCCTACGAGCAGTACTTC. It encodes CAISPQGQAYEQYF.